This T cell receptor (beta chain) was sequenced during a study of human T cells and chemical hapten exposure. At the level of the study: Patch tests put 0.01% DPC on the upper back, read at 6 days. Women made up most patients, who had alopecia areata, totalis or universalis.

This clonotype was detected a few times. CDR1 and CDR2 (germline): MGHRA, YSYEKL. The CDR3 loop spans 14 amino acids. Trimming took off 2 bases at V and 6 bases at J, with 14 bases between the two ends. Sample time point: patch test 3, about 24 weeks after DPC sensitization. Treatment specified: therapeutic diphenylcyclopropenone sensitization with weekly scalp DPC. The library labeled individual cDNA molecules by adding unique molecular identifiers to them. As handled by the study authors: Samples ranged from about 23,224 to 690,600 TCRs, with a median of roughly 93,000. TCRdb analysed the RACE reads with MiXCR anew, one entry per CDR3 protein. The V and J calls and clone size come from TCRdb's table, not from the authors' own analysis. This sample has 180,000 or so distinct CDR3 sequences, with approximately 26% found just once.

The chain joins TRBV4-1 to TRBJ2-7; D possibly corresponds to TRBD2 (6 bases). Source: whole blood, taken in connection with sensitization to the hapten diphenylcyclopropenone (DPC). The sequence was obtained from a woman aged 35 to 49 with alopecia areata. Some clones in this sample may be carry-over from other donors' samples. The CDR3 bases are TGCGCCAGCAGCCAATCGACTAGTCTGCGCGAGCAGTACTTC. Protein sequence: CASSQSTSLREQYF.